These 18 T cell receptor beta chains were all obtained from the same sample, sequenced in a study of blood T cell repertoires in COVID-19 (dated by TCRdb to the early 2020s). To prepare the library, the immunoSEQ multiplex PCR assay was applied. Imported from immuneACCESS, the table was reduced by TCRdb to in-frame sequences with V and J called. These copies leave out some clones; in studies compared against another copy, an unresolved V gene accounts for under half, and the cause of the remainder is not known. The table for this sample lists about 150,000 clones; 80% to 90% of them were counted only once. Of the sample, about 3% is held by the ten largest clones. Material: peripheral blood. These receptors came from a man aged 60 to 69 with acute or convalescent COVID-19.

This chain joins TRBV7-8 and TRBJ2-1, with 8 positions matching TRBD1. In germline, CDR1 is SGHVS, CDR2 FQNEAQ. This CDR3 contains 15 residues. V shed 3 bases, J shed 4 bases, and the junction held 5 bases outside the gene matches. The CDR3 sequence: CASSFDRGSYNEQFF. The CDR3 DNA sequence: TGTGCCAGCAGCTTCGACAGGGGCTCATACAATGAGCAGTTCTTC.

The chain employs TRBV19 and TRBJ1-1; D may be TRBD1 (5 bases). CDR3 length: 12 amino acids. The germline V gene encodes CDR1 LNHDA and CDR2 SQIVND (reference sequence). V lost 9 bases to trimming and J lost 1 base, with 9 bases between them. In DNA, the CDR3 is TGTGCCAGCGATACAGGGAACACTGAAGCTTTCTTT. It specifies CASDTGNTEAFF.

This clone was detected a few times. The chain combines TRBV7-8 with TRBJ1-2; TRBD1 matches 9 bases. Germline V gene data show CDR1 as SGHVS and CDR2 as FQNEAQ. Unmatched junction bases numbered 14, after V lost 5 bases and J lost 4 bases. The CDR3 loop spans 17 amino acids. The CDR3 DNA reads TGTGCCAGCAGCGGGGGACAGGGAGGATTAAGGCCCTATGGCTACACCTTC. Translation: CASSGGQGGLRPYGYTF. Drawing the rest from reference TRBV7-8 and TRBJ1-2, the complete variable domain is GAGVSQSPRYKVAKRGQDVALRCDPISGHVSLFWYQQALGQGPEFLTYFQNEAQLDKSGLPSDRFFAERPEGSVSTLKIQRTQQEDSAVYLCASSGGQGGLRPYGYTFGSGTRLTVV.

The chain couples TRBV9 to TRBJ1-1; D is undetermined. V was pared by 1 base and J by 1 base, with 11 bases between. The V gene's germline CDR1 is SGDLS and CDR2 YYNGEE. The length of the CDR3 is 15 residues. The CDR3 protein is CASSVSSLENTEAFF. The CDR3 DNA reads TGTGCCAGCAGCGTATCCTCCCTAGAGAACACTGAAGCTTTCTTT. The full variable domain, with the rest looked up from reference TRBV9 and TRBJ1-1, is DSGVTQTPKHLITATGQRVTLRCSPRSGDLSVYWYQQSLDQGLQFLIQYYNGEERAKGNILERFSAQQFPDLHSELNLSSLELGDSALYFCASSVSSLENTEAFFGQGTRLTVV.

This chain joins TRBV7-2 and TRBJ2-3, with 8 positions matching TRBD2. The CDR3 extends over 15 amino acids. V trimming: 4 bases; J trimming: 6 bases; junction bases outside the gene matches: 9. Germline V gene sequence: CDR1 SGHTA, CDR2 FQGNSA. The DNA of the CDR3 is TGTGCCAGCAGCTATCGGATCGGGGGGGCCGATACGCAGTATTTT. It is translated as CASSYRIGGADTQYF.

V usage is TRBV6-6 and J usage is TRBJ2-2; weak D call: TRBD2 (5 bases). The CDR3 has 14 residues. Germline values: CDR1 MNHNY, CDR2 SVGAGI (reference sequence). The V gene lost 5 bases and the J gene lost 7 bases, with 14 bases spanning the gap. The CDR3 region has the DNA TGTGCCAGCAGTCAAACGTCACGGGACGGGGAGCTGTTTTTT. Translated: CASSQTSRDGELFF.

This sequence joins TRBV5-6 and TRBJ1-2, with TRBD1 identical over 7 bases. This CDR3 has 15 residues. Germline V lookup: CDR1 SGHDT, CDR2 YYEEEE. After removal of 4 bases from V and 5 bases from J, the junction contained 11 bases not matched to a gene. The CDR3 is CASSPDRAVGYGYTF. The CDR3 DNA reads TGTGCCAGCAGCCCAGACAGGGCAGTTGGGTATGGCTACACCTTC.

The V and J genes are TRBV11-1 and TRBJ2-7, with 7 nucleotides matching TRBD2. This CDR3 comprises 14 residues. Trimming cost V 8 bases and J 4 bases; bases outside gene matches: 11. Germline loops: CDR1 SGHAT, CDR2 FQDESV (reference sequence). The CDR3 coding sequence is TGTGCCAGCGGCCGGGGGGACGCCCCGTACGAGCAGTACTTC. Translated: CASGRGDAPYEQYF.

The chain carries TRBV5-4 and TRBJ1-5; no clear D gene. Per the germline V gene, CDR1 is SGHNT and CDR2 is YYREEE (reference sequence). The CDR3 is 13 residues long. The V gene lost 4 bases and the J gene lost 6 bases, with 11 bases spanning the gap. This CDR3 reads CASSRDASQPQHF. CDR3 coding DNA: TGTGCCAGCAGCAGAGATGCGAGTCAGCCCCAGCATTTT.

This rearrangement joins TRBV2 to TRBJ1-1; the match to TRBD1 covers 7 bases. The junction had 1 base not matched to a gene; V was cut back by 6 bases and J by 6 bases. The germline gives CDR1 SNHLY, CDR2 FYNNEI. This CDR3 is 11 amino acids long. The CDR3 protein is CASRTGSEAFF. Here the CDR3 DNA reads TGTGCCAGCAGGACAGGGTCTGAAGCTTTCTTT.

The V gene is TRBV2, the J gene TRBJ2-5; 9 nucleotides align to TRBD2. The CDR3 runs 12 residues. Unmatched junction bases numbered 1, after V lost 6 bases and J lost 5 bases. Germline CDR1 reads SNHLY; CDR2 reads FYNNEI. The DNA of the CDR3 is TGTGCCAGCAGAGCGGGGGGCGAGACCCAGTACTTC. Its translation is CASRAGGETQYF.

The CDR3 nucleotides are TGTGCCAGCTCACCAATCAGGGGATCAGGGGGCGCGTACGAGCAGTACTTC. It codes for CASSPIRGSGGAYEQYF. The chain recombines TRBV18 with TRBJ2-7, with 8 bases lining up with TRBD1. This CDR3 has 17 amino acids. V gave up 2 bases and J gave up 4 bases; unmatched junction bases: 13. The V gene's germline CDR1 is KGHSH and CDR2 LQKENI.

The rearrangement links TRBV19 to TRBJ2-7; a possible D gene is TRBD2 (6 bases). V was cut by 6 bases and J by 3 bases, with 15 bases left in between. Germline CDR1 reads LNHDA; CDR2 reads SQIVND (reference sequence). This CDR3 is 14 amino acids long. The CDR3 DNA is TGTGCCAGTAGCCCCCCGGGGACTTACTACGAGCAGTACTTC. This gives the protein CASSPPGTYYEQYF.

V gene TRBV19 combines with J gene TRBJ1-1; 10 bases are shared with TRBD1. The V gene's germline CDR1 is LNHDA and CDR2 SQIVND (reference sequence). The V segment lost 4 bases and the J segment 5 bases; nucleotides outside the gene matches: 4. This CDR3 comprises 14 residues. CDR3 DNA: TGTGCCAGTAGTAGGGACAGGGGACGGACTGAAGCTTTCTTT. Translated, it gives CASSRDRGRTEAFF.

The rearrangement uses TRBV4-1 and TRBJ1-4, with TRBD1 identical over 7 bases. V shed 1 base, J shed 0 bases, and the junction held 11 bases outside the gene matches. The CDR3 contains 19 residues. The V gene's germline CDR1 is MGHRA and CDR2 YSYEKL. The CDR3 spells CASSQGRQGRSSTNEKLFF. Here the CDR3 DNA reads TGCGCCAGCAGCCAAGGGCGACAGGGCCGATCCTCAACTAATGAAAAACTGTTTTTT.

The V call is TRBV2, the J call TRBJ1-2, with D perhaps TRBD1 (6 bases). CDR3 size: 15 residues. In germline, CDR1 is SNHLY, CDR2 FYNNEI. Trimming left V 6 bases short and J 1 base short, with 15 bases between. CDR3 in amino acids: CASRERGQNNYGYTF. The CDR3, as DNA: TGTGCCAGCAGGGAAAGAGGACAGAATAACTATGGCTACACCTTC. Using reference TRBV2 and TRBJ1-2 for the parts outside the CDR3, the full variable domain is EPEVTQTPSHQVTQMGQEVILRCVPISNHLYFYWYRQILGQKVEFLVSFYNNEISEKSEIFDDQFSVERPDGSNFTLKIRSTKLEDSAMYFCASRERGQNNYGYTFGSGTRLTVV.

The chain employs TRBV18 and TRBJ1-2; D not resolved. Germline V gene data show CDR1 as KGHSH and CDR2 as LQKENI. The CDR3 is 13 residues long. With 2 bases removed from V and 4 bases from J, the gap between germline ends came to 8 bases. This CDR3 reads CASSPTDRYGYTF. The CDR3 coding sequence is TGTGCCAGCTCACCAACAGATCGCTATGGCTACACCTTC.

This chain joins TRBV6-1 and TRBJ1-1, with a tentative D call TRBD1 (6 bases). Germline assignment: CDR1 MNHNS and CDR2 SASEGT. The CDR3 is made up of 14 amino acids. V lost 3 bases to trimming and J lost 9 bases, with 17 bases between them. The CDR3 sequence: CASSDPGQLSKAFF. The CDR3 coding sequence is TGTGCCAGCAGTGATCCGGGACAACTTTCCAAAGCTTTCTTT.